This T cell receptor beta chain was identified during a study of blood T cells in healthy people across ages. Then a second PCR, running roughly 7 to 11 cycles, was carried out with a sample-barcoded 5' primer and a J-beta primer mix. Every cDNA molecule bore a tag from a template-switch adaptor containing 12 random nucleotides. In TCRdb, the 5' RACE reads were re-called with MiXCR into one record per CDR3 protein. The sample comprises hundreds of thousands of distinct CDR3 sequences, 58% of which are singletons, and roughly 20% rests with the top ten. Isolating PBMCs gave at least 7 million of these cells per sample. This clonotype has just a few counts. What it binds is unknown. Broader study findings: Any conclusive comparison of naive versus antigen-experienced cells was prevented by using unsorted PBMCs. Naive CD4+ cells and diversity were both higher in long-lived donors than in aged donors.

Sequencing was carried out using blood. The TCR originated in a man in his thirties or forties in good health.

In DNA, the CDR3 is TGTGCCAGCAGAGATGTGGGGTACCAAGAGACCCAGTACTTC. Its protein is CASRDVGYQETQYF. The chain uses TRBV28 and TRBJ2-5; no clear D gene. V gave up 6 bases and J gave up 0 bases, with 11 bases separating them. This CDR3 spans 14 amino acids. Per germline, CDR1 MDHEN and CDR2 SYDVKM.